One sample yielded the 22 T cell receptor beta chains listed below, sequenced in a study of blood T cells in healthy people across ages. Next came a second PCR, run for about 6 to 12 cycles, which used a sample-barcoded 5' primer along with a J-beta primer mix. One entry per CDR3 protein, called by TCRdb with MiXCR from the 5' RACE reads. This sample yields a few hundred thousand distinct CDR3 sequences, of which 25% to 30% are seen a single time; around 20% belongs to the top ten. The sample taken for sequencing was blood. All receptors derive from a woman between 65 and 79 years old in good health.

The gene calls are TRBV5-1 and TRBJ2-3; 8 bases match TRBD2. With 2 bases clipped from V and 4 bases from J, the junction kept 9 bases outside the gene matches. CDR1 and CDR2 (germline): SGHRS, YFSETQ. There are 16 residues in the CDR3. The CDR3 bases are TGCGCCAGCAGCTTACGGTTGAGCGGGGGTCCAGATACGCAGTATTTT. The encoded protein is CASSLRLSGGPDTQYF.

The V and J genes are TRBV9 and TRBJ2-5; D tentatively fits TRBD1 or TRBD2 (6 bases each). The CDR3 is 13 residues long. V shed 4 bases and J shed 4 bases, with 11 bases lying between them. The germline V gene has CDR1 SGDLS and CDR2 YYNGEE. The CDR3 nucleotides are TGTGCCAGCAGCTACCCGGGGGCAGAGACCCAGTACTTC. Translating gives CASSYPGAETQYF.

This clonotype was seen only a few times. This sequence joins TRBV20-1 and TRBJ2-5; the match to TRBD2 covers 12 bases. The V segment lost 4 bases and the J segment 2 bases; nucleotides outside the gene matches: 8. The germline V gene has CDR1 DFQATT and CDR2 SNEGSKA (reference sequence). The length of the CDR3 is 16 residues. DNA for the CDR3: TGCAGTGCTAACCCTCTAGCGGGGGGGAGGCAAGAGACCCAGTACTTC. Translated, it gives CSANPLAGGRQETQYF.

The rearrangement uses TRBV29-1 and TRBJ2-4, with D hard to call. The germline gives CDR1 SQVTM, CDR2 ANQGSEA. This CDR3 is 10 amino acids long. V lost 4 bases and J lost 5, with 3 bases in between. CDR3: CSVGENIQYF. The CDR3 nucleotides are TGCAGCGTTGGGGAAAACATTCAGTACTTC.

CDR3 coding DNA: TGTGCCATCAGTGAGTCGGGAGCGGCTGGGCGCGAGCAGTACTTC. This gives the protein CAISESGAAGREQYF. This chain connects TRBV10-3 to TRBJ2-5; TRBD2 is a possible D gene (5 bases). The end of the DNA is better explained by TRBJ2-7, so the J call may be wrong. The CDR3 runs to 15 residues. Germline V gene sequence: CDR1 ENHRY, CDR2 SYGVKD.

The chain combines TRBV3-1 with TRBJ2-7, with 8 bases matching TRBD2. Germline V CDR1 and CDR2: LGHDT, YNNKEL (reference sequence). Losses at the gene ends were 4 bases for V and 4 bases for J; bases not matched to a gene: 9. CDR3 size: 15 residues. The CDR3 nucleotides are TGTGCCAGCAGCCTAAGCGGGGGCCGAAATTACGAGCAGTACTTC. This gives the protein CASSLSGGRNYEQYF.

The rearrangement uses TRBV20-1 and TRBJ2-5; possible D gene TRBD2, 6 bases. Germline assignment: CDR1 DFQATT and CDR2 SNEGSKA (reference sequence). Trimming pared 0 bases from V and 6 bases from J, leaving 20 bases between. The CDR3 consists of 16 residues. CDR3 loop: CSARDSLAGGSKTQYF. In DNA form, the CDR3 reads TGCAGTGCTAGAGATAGCCTAGCTGGGGGGTCGAAGACCCAGTACTTC.

The chain carries TRBV6-5 and TRBJ1-2, with TRBD1 as a possible D gene (5 bases). From germline, CDR1 is MNHEY and CDR2 SVGAGI. V gave up 0 bases and J gave up 8 bases, with 16 bases separating them. CDR3 length: 15 residues. CDR3 loop: CASSYSRGRSGGYTF. The CDR3 coding sequence is TGTGCCAGCAGTTACTCCCGGGGACGTTCGGGAGGCTACACCTTC.

In this sample, this clonotype turned up many times. The rearrangement links TRBV5-1 to TRBJ2-5; D is possibly TRBD1 (5 bases). The CDR3 runs to 15 residues. Trimming took 1 base from V and 4 from J, leaving 14 bases between them. Per the germline V gene, CDR1 is SGHRS and CDR2 is YFSETQ. CDR3 protein: CASSLIGQGLETQYF. In DNA form, the CDR3 reads TGCGCCAGCAGCTTGATCGGGCAGGGATTAGAGACCCAGTACTTC.

The rearrangement links TRBV12-3 or TRBV12-4 to TRBJ1-2; D uncertain. The CDR3 totals 11 residues. Trimming shortened V by 5 bases and J by 6 bases, and 7 bases separated the two germline ends. The CDR3 spells CASSLLDGYTF. Here the CDR3 DNA reads TGTGCCAGCAGTCTTCTAGATGGCTACACCTTC.

V usage is TRBV20-1 and J usage is TRBJ1-2; possibly TRBD1 for D (5 bases). Germline assignment: CDR1 DFQATT and CDR2 SNEGSKA (reference sequence). This CDR3 contains 12 residues. The V end lost 0 bases, the J end lost 7 bases, and 9 bases lay between the germline ends. The CDR3 reads CSAREQERGYTF. CDR3 nucleotides: TGCAGTGCTAGAGAACAGGAACGTGGCTACACCTTC.

This clonotype was counted between two and nine times. V usage is TRBV2 and J usage is TRBJ2-3, with TRBD2 as a possible D gene (6 bases). The CDR3 length is 12 residues. Trimming cost V 6 bases and J 4 bases, with 8 bases left between them. Germline V gene sequence: CDR1 SNHLY, CDR2 FYNNEI. CDR3 region: CASRWGADTQYF. The CDR3 nucleotides are TGTGCCAGCAGGTGGGGGGCAGATACGCAGTATTTT.

In DNA form, the CDR3 reads TGCGCCAGCAGCCAAGGCTCGGGACAGATCCTTATTGGAGGCTACACCTTC. Protein: CASSQGSGQILIGGYTF. V usage is TRBV4-3 and J usage is TRBJ1-2; TRBD1 matches 7 bases. This CDR3 is built from 17 residues. J was trimmed by 8 bases and V by 1 base; bases with no gene match: 16. The germline gives CDR1 LGHNA, CDR2 YSLEER.

This clonotype has more than one count but fewer than ten. This chain connects TRBV9 to TRBJ2-5, with D tentatively TRBD1 or TRBD2 (5 bases each). V was trimmed by 4 bases and J by 7 bases, leaving 17 bases between them. Germline V lookup: CDR1 SGDLS, CDR2 YYNGEE. This CDR3 is 14 amino acids long. The CDR3 region is CASSPIGATRTQYF. The DNA of the CDR3 is TGTGCCAGCAGCCCAATCGGGGCCACTAGGACCCAGTACTTC.

This clonotype was recorded a few times. The rearrangement joins TRBV4-2 to TRBJ2-1; D gene uncertain. Germline lookup yields CDR1 LGHNA and CDR2 YNFKEQ. This CDR3 comprises 15 residues. V gave up 2 bases and J gave up 8 bases, with 16 bases separating them. CDR3 sequence reads: CASSQQPTYTHEQFF. As DNA, the CDR3 is TGTGCCAGCAGCCAACAGCCCACCTATACCCATGAGCAGTTCTTC.

This chain uses TRBV7-9 with TRBJ1-1, with 9 bases identical to TRBD1. Looked up from germline, CDR1 is SEHNR and CDR2 is FQNEAQ (reference sequence). CDR3 length equals 13 residues. Trimming cost V 0 bases and J 11 bases; bases outside gene matches: 4. The CDR3 DNA follows: TGTGCCAGCAGCTTAGCAATGGACAGGGGCGCTTTCTTT. Translated, it gives CASSLAMDRGAFF.

The chain joins TRBV4-2 to TRBJ2-3; 12 bases align to TRBD2. The CDR3 contains 18 residues. Germline V CDR1 and CDR2: LGHNA, YNFKEQ. Unmatched junction bases numbered 10, after V lost 4 bases and J lost 2 bases. The CDR3 nucleotides are TGTGCCAGCAGCCTAATTCCCCCTAGCGGGGGGGACACAGATACGCAGTATTTT. The encoded protein is CASSLIPPSGGDTDTQYF.

The CDR3 coding sequence is TGTGCCAGCTCACCCCCAGGTGGGCTAGCCAGCGAGCAGTACTTC. Encoded protein: CASSPPGGLASEQYF. This rearrangement joins TRBV18 to TRBJ2-7; the D gene is possibly TRBD2 (5 bases). V was trimmed by 3 bases and J by 6 bases, leaving 18 bases between them. CDR1 KGHSH and CDR2 LQKENI come from the germline V gene. The CDR3 loop spans 15 amino acids.

The chain carries TRBV6-5 and TRBJ2-2; no clear D gene. V was clipped by 6 bases and J by 2 bases, with 13 bases between them. There are 15 residues in the CDR3. Germline V gives CDR1 MNHEY, CDR2 SVGAGI. DNA of the CDR3: TGTGCCAGCAGCCCCAACCCTGACAACACCGGGGAGCTGTTTTTT. Residues: CASSPNPDNTGELFF.

This clonotype appeared a few times. The CDR3 protein is CASSAGRGYETQYF. CDR3 bases: TGTGCCAGCAGTGCAGGGAGAGGGTATGAGACCCAGTACTTC. This chain connects TRBV7-2 to TRBJ2-5, with D perhaps assigned TRBD1 or TRBD2 (5 bases each). Trimming took off 6 bases at V and 5 bases at J, with 16 bases between the two ends. Germline values: CDR1 SGHTA, CDR2 FQGNSA. The CDR3 sequence is 14 residues long.

There are a few counts of this clonotype. Here the CDR3 reads CASSPWGSGGTTDTQYF. Here the CDR3 DNA reads TGTGCCAGCAGCCCGTGGGGGAGCGGGGGGACCACAGATACGCAGTATTTT. The V call is TRBV11-2, the J call TRBJ2-3; 9 bases line up with TRBD2. V was clipped by 5 bases and J by 2 bases; unmatched bases: 11. This CDR3 has 17 residues. Germline CDR1 SGHAT, CDR2 FQNNGV.

V and J are TRBV7-2 and TRBJ2-5; 7 bases agree with TRBD2. The CDR3 has 14 residues. The J segment lost 1 base and the V segment lost 5 bases, leaving 4 bases of the junction unmatched. The V gene's germline CDR1 is SGHTA and CDR2 FQGNSA. The CDR3 DNA is TGTGCCAGCAGCGCCCTAGCGGTCCAAGAGACCCAGTACTTC. It specifies CASSALAVQETQYF.